The 12 T cell receptor beta chains given below trace back to one sample, sequenced in a study of identifying expanded T cells in peripheral blood. Profiling relied on immunoSEQ multiplex PCR, and the TCRdb table lists in-frame clones only, not all of them. The repertoire consists of about 83,000 clones, with around nine tenths occurring once and the leading ten covering about 3%. The sample comprised blood. These receptors were obtained from a person aged 18-70 years in good health.

V is TRBV6-1 and J is TRBJ2-3; D call uncertain. The CDR3 runs to 14 residues. The ends were cut back, 7 bases at V and 3 bases at J, with 14 bases in the middle. Germline CDR1 MNHNS, CDR2 SASEGT. CDR3 sequence (DNA): TGTGCCAGCAAGACCGATTTAGGGACAGATACGCAGTATTTT. Amino acid sequence: CASKTDLGTDTQYF.

The chain carries TRBV23-1 and TRBJ1-2; TRBD1 matches 11 bases. TRBV23-1 is reported as an ORF; its role is uncertain. The J segment lost 4 bases and the V segment lost 3 bases, leaving 16 bases of the junction unmatched. CDR3 length equals 19 residues. The chain's CDR3 is CASSQTVRDRGFPRYGYTF. As DNA, the CDR3 is TGCGCCAGCAGTCAGACGGTCCGGGACAGGGGGTTTCCCCGCTATGGCTACACCTTC.

The chain joins TRBV7-2 to TRBJ2-3, with D unresolved. Germline V gene sequence: CDR1 SGHTA, CDR2 FQGNSA. The CDR3 spans 12 residues. The germline V and J ends were trimmed by 3 bases and 3 bases, with 4 bases remaining between them. CDR3 sequence reads: CASSFGTDTQYF. The CDR3 DNA is TGTGCCAGCAGCTTTGGGACAGATACGCAGTATTTT.

The J gene is TRBJ2-3, the V gene TRBV19; no clear D gene. The V gene's germline CDR1 is LNHDA and CDR2 SQIVND (reference sequence). The CDR3 totals 13 residues. Deletions cut 5 bases from V and 2 bases from J, with 8 bases between. The CDR3 DNA reads as TGTGCCAGTAGTTTGGCCTTCACAGATACGCAGTATTTT. Amino acid sequence: CASSLAFTDTQYF.

The chain joins TRBV10-3 to TRBJ2-1, with TRBD1 matching over 11 bases. Germline V gene data show CDR1 as ENHRY and CDR2 as SYGVKD. The CDR3 has 18 amino acids. Losses at the gene ends were 5 bases for V and 0 bases for J; bases not matched to a gene: 9. The CDR3 spells CAISPGQGVQSSYNEQFF. The CDR3 DNA is TGTGCCATCAGTCCGGGACAGGGGGTCCAGAGCTCCTACAATGAGCAGTTCTTC.

The rearrangement uses TRBV28 and TRBJ2-1; weak D call: TRBD2 (6 bases). The germline V gene encodes CDR1 MDHEN and CDR2 SYDVKM. The CDR3 contains 15 residues. The V gene lost 4 bases and the J gene lost 2 bases, with 12 bases spanning the gap. The CDR3 DNA sequence: TGTGCCAGCAGTTCCCCTCAGCGGGCCTACAATGAGCAGTTCTTC. Residues: CASSSPQRAYNEQFF. The full variable domain, in which reference TRBV28 and TRBJ2-1 provide the parts outside the CDR3, is DVKVTQSSRYLVKRTGEKVFLECVQDMDHENMFWYRQDPGLGLRLIYFSYDVKMKEKGDIPEGYSVSREKKERFSLILESASTNQTSMYLCASSSPQRAYNEQFFGPGTRLTVL.

The chain couples TRBV15 to TRBJ2-5, with D maybe TRBD2 (6 bases). V was trimmed by 0 bases and J by 1 base, leaving 9 bases between them. Germline assignment: CDR1 LNHNV and CDR2 YYDKDF (reference sequence). The CDR3 consists of 15 residues. The CDR3 region has the DNA TGTGCCACCAGCAGAGATCGGGGGACCCAAGAGACCCAGTACTTC. Protein: CATSRDRGTQETQYF.

The chain links TRBV2 to TRBJ2-1; D gene unclear. Germline CDR1 reads SNHLY; CDR2 reads FYNNEI. V gave up 6 bases and J gave up 7 bases, with 13 bases separating them. The CDR3 is 13 amino acids. The CDR3 nucleotides read TGTGCCAGCAGCATAGTACTCGAGAATGAGCAGTTCTTC. The encoded protein is CASSIVLENEQFF.

In this sample, this clone turned up a few times. The genes are TRBV6-6 and TRBJ2-6; 7 nucleotides line up with TRBD1. After removal of 2 bases from V and 2 bases from J, the junction contained 0 bases not matched to a gene. From germline, CDR1 is MNHNY and CDR2 SVGAGI (reference sequence). This CDR3 is 15 amino acids long. In DNA, the CDR3 is TGTGCCAGCAGTTACCAGGGGGCTGGGGCCAACGTCCTGACTTTC. It specifies CASSYQGAGANVLTF.

The count of this clone is one. V and J are TRBV29-1 and TRBJ1-2, with D possibly matching TRBD1 (6 bases). This CDR3 region has 13 residues. Trimming took 0 bases from V and 7 from J, leaving 12 bases between them. CDR1 and CDR2 (germline): SQVTM, ANQGSEA. The CDR3 DNA reads as TGCAGCGTTGAAGACAGGGGTATGGGTGGCTACACCTTC. This translates into CSVEDRGMGGYTF.

The chain has TRBV21-1 and TRBJ2-7. TRBV21-1 is a recognized pseudogene. The CDR3 is 12 residues long. DNA of the CDR3: TGTGCCAGCGGGGGTGTTTCGAGAGAGCAGTACTTC. Its protein is CASGGVSREQYF.

The gene calls are TRBV5-5 and TRBJ1-3; D not certain. Between the trimmed V and J ends, which lost 0 bases and 0 bases, there was a span of 4 bases. The length of the CDR3 is 14 residues. CDR1 SGHKS and CDR2 YYEKEE come from the germline V gene (reference sequence). CDR3 residues: CASSLGSSGNTIYF. The CDR3 DNA reads as TGTGCCAGCAGCTTGGGCAGCTCTGGAAACACCATATATTTT.